These T cell receptor beta chains were read from a single sample in a study of T cells after posttransplantation cyclophosphamide. The repertoire was sequenced with immunoSEQ multiplex PCR; TCRdb's copy has only in-frame clones and lacks some. In the table there are about 17,000 clones, approximately 81% of which are singletons. This sample comprised PBMCs, obtained after allogeneic stem cell transplant with calcineurin inhibitor and methotrexate. These receptors all stem from a female patient aged 18 to 35 who received an allogeneic stem cell transplant from an unrelated donor, was CMV-positive, and had acute and chronic GVHD. Some T cells may be supplied by the graft donor. Each CDR3 is given without its conserved first and last residue.

v_gene,CDR3aa
TRBV27,ASSLHGQRNEKLF
TRBV5-1,ASSWGLAGAWGHEQY
TRBV18,ASSPRTGIPGELF
TRBV2,ASSRTSFEQY
TRBV2,ASSDPSERYNEQF
TRBV4-1,ASSQRQVGEKLF
TRBV28,ASTQPTGGGRGAF
TRBV10-1,ASSDPSDRPNTGELF
TRBV2,ASSGQGPNYGYT
TRBV2,ASSEEPPDTQY
TRBV27,ASSGDIPYEQY
TRBV11-2,ASSPIRGQGAYEQY
TRBV5-1,ASSGGLAGGGGSYNEQF
TRBV4-1,ASSQDGTSGISDTQY
TRBV5-1,ASSLNLGLAASLSGNTIY
TRBV5-7,ASSSEGSSSISLDEQF
TRBV5-1,ASSLVGSLDYGYT
TRBV7-9,ASSFDEREGKEQY
TRBV14,ASSQGPKSYDEQF
TRBV7-9,ASSLAGGPGQETQY
TRBV5-1,ASSFSLAGGLSVVNEQF
TRBV7-7,ASSSAGLSEQY
TRBV27,ASSLTGGPYEQY
TRBV7-2,ASSFRGLAGGEQY
TRBV6-4,ASRKRTGELF
TRBV4-2,ASSQDGEGRFEKLF
TRBV5-4,ASSPDGRGKNEQY
TRBV7-9,ASSPSPRGSRVETQY
TRBV7-8,ASSPRRDRARTYEQY
TRBV29-1,SVLTGRRAGANVLT
TRBV5-1,ASSAASGRTGELF
TRBV30,AWSVLGQGEQF
TRBV27,ASSTRDTYEQY
TRBV15,ATSRSGQYGYT
TRBV7-7,ASSLGLKDEQF
TRBV19,ASSIFGGGQGNQPQH
TRBV2,ASRPLAGVMNEQF
TRBV11-2,ASSSGTGVYEQY
TRBV14,ASSDLFSGILGEQY
TRBV6-1,ASSGLGGVGQPQH
TRBV29-1,SAQAGGRSYEQY